Listed here are 10 T cell receptor beta chains from one sample, sequenced in a study of control samples from healthy donors and cancer patients (dated by TCRdb to 2018 to 2020). The library was generated by the immunoSEQ multiplex PCR assay. Drawn from immuneACCESS, this table holds only the in-frame rearrangements with V and J called that TCRdb kept. Clones are partly lost; checked studies trace under half to an unresolved V gene and leave the rest unexplained. Across this sample there are roughly 130,000 clones, with over 85% seen only once. Of the sample, over 9% falls within the top ten clones. Material for sequencing was blood. Receptor source: a young man in good health.

The chain couples TRBV30 to TRBJ1-1, with a weak D call TRBD1 (5 bases). The germline gives CDR1 GTSNPN, CDR2 SVGIG (reference sequence). This CDR3 spans 17 amino acids. The V end lost 2 bases, the J end lost 4 bases, and 23 bases lay between the germline ends. CDR3 amino acids: CAWSRWGDFWGFTEAFF. CDR3 DNA: TGTGCCTGGAGTAGGTGGGGGGATTTCTGGGGTTTCACTGAAGCTTTCTTT. Filled out from reference TRBV30 and TRBJ1-1, the complete variable domain reads SQTIHQWPATLVQPVGSPLSLECTVEGTSNPNLYWYRQAAGRGLQLLFYSVGIGQISSEVPQNLSASRPQDRQFILSSKKLLLSDSGFYLCAWSRWGDFWGFTEAFFGQGTRLTVV.

CDR3 bases: TGTGCCAGCAGTGAAAAGGAACTCTATGGCTACACCTTC. It is translated as CASSEKELYGYTF. The chain couples TRBV6-1 to TRBJ1-2; unclear D gene. Germline lookup yields CDR1 MNHNS and CDR2 SASEGT. Trimming took off 2 bases at V and 4 bases at J, with 8 bases between the two ends. The CDR3 extends over 13 amino acids.

The chain joins TRBV5-4 to TRBJ2-7; D remains ambiguous. The germline CDR1 and CDR2 sequences are SGHNT and YYREEE (reference sequence). V lost 0 bases and J 6 bases, leaving 16 bases between the germline ends. This CDR3 has 15 residues. CDR3: CASSLGSLRMAEQYF. The CDR3 bases are TGTGCCAGCAGCTTGGGTTCTCTACGTATGGCCGAGCAGTACTTC.

The chain carries TRBV5-6 and TRBJ2-7, with TRBD2 identical over 8 bases. CDR1 is SGHDT and CDR2 is YYEEEE in the germline V gene. The CDR3 totals 15 residues. Trimming cost V 2 bases and J 5 bases; bases outside gene matches: 9. This chain's CDR3 is CASSLGVAGINEQYF. In DNA, the CDR3 is TGTGCCAGCAGCTTAGGGGTAGCGGGAATCAACGAGCAGTACTTC.

This chain connects TRBV7-2 to TRBJ2-1; D is ambiguous. The CDR3 runs to 13 residues. Per the germline V gene, CDR1 is SGHTA and CDR2 is FQGNSA. Trimming left V 2 bases short and J 8 bases short, with 10 bases between. The CDR3: CASSLRVGDEQFF. In DNA form, the CDR3 reads TGTGCCAGCAGCTTACGCGTTGGGGATGAGCAGTTCTTC.

The chain has TRBV5-4 and TRBJ1-1; the D gene is possibly TRBD1 (6 bases). The CDR3 is 16 amino acids. V was trimmed by 4 bases and J by 6 bases, leaving 22 bases between them. Per germline, CDR1 SGHNT and CDR2 YYREEE (reference sequence). Here the CDR3 DNA reads TGTGCCAGCAGCCCGGGGGGGCTACAGGGATGGGCTGAAGCTTTCTTT. It specifies CASSPGGLQGWAEAFF.

The chain is built from TRBV6-1 and TRBJ2-6; maybe TRBD1 (6 bases). The CDR3 consists of 16 residues. In germline, CDR1 is MNHNS, CDR2 SASEGT. Trimming took off 2 bases at V and 2 bases at J, with 10 bases between the two ends. CDR3 nucleotide sequence: TGTGCCAGCAGTGAAAAATCAGGGGCTGGGGCCAACGTCCTGACTTTC. Translation gives CASSEKSGAGANVLTF.

The gene calls are TRBV28 and TRBJ1-5; no reliable D call. Trimming took 3 bases from V and 0 from J, leaving 15 bases between them. Looked up from germline, CDR1 is MDHEN and CDR2 is SYDVKM. The CDR3 runs to 17 residues. The CDR3 DNA sequence: TGTGCCAGCAGTTTGGGCGGCCGGTCCCTTAGCAATCAGCCCCAGCATTTT. Residues: CASSLGGRSLSNQPQHF.

The chain uses TRBV7-2 and TRBJ2-1; a weak D match, TRBD1 (5 bases). CDR1 is SGHTA, CDR2 FQGNSA, per germline. CDR3 length: 17 amino acids. V was cut by 4 bases and J by 4 bases, with 20 bases left in between. The CDR3 is CASSSRPRALGYNEQFF. Here the CDR3 DNA reads TGTGCCAGCAGCTCCCGACCCAGGGCTCTGGGGTACAATGAGCAGTTCTTC.

The rearrangement uses TRBV4-2 and TRBJ2-1, with TRBD2 matching over 9 bases. V gave up 1 base and J gave up 1 base; unmatched junction bases: 20. This CDR3 has 22 amino acids. The V gene's germline CDR1 is LGHNA and CDR2 YNFKEQ. The DNA for the CDR3 is TGTGCCAGCAGCCAAGGCCCTTTTGGCAGACGACTAGCGGATGGTTCCTACAATGAGCAGTTCTTC. Translating gives CASSQGPFGRRLADGSYNEQFF.